The 25 T cell receptor beta chains below were found in one sample sequenced in a study of blood T cell repertoires in COVID-19. Here immunoSEQ multiplex PCR was the method, and the copy in TCRdb shows in-frame clones only, minus some. The data show some 300,000 clones, 70% to 90% seen once. Material for sequencing was peripheral blood. These receptors were collected from a woman aged 25 to 39 who had recovered from COVID-19.

J is TRBJ1-3 and V is TRBV7-2, with TRBD1 matching 10 bases. The ends lost 0 bases at V and 4 bases at J; junction bases unmatched: 18. Germline CDR1 reads SGHTA; CDR2 reads FQGNSA. The CDR3 totals 21 residues. CDR3 in amino acids: CASSLAGLTGGAGNLGNTIYF. The CDR3 DNA reads as TGTGCCAGCAGCTTAGCGGGTTTGACAGGGGGCGCAGGAAATCTCGGAAACACCATATATTTT.

The chain links TRBV3-1 (or the pseudogene TRBV3-2) to TRBJ2-2; D is possibly TRBD2 (5 bases). CDR1 and CDR2 (germline): LGHDT, YNNKEL (reference sequence). V was cut by 4 bases and J by 5 bases, with 11 bases left in between. CDR3 length: 14 amino acids. Here the CDR3 DNA reads TGTGCCAGCAGCCCCCGGACGGGGACCGGGGAGCTGTTTTTT. Its translation: CASSPRTGTGELFF.

The chain links TRBV7-3 to TRBJ2-5, with TRBD1 identical over 9 bases. The trim removed 5 bases at V and 7 bases at J, leaving 5 bases unmatched. The germline CDR1 and CDR2 sequences are SGHTA and FQGTGA. The CDR3 is made up of 13 amino acids. In DNA form, the CDR3 reads TGTGCCAGCAGCCGGGACAGGGAGGGGACCCAGTACTTC. Protein: CASSRDREGTQYF.

This chain connects TRBV5-1 to TRBJ1-4; tentative D call: TRBD1 (5 bases). The CDR3 spans 14 residues. Trimming took off 0 bases at V and 7 bases at J, with 10 bases between the two ends. Germline loops: CDR1 SGHRS, CDR2 YFSETQ. CDR3 sequence: CASSLGGALEKLFF. In nucleotides, the CDR3 is TGCGCCAGCAGCTTGGGGGGCGCGCTTGAAAAACTGTTTTTT.

The rearrangement joins TRBV28 to TRBJ1-1; possible D gene TRBD1, 5 bases. CDR1 is MDHEN, CDR2 SYDVKM, per germline. V was trimmed by 9 bases and J by 2 bases, leaving 13 bases between them. This CDR3 has 13 residues. The chain's CDR3 is CASRGGINTEAFF. DNA of the CDR3: TGTGCCAGTCGTGGGGGGATCAACACTGAAGCTTTCTTT. Complete variable domain (other parts from reference TRBV28 and TRBJ1-1): DVKVTQSSRYLVKRTGEKVFLECVQDMDHENMFWYRQDPGLGLRLIYFSYDVKMKEKGDIPEGYSVSREKKERFSLILESASTNQTSMYLCASRGGINTEAFFGQGTRLTVV.

The V and J genes are TRBV5-4 and TRBJ2-1, with 7 bases lining up with TRBD1. The CDR3 has 13 residues. Unmatched junction bases numbered 7, after V lost 4 bases and J lost 9 bases. Germline V CDR1 and CDR2: SGHNT, YYREEE (reference sequence). CDR3: CASSTDRDGEQFF. DNA for the CDR3: TGTGCCAGCAGCACCGACAGGGATGGTGAGCAGTTCTTC.

This clone was observed once. The rearrangement joins TRBV14 to TRBJ1-1; D may be TRBD1 (6 bases). Looked up from germline, CDR1 is SGHDN and CDR2 is FVKESK. Trimming shortened V by 0 bases and J by 1 base, and 15 bases separated the two germline ends. The CDR3 extends over 17 amino acids. CDR3 residues: CASSQDGVWGPNTEAFF. In DNA, the CDR3 is TGTGCCAGCAGCCAAGATGGGGTTTGGGGGCCGAACACTGAAGCTTTCTTT.

The V call is TRBV9, the J call TRBJ1-1; no reliable D call. Germline CDR1 and CDR2: SGDLS and YYNGEE. The CDR3 is made up of 14 amino acids. V lost 2 bases to trimming and J lost 2 bases, with 10 bases between them. CDR3 residues: CASSVSSLNTEAFF. The CDR3 bases are TGTGCCAGCAGCGTCTCCTCTCTAAACACTGAAGCTTTCTTT.

V and J are TRBV28 and TRBJ1-6, with D uncertain. CDR1 MDHEN and CDR2 SYDVKM come from the germline V gene. CDR3 length: 15 residues. Trimming cost V 6 bases and J 6 bases, with 15 bases left between them. The CDR3: CASRVRAISNSPLHF. CDR3 DNA sequence: TGTGCCAGCAGAGTGAGGGCCATATCTAATTCACCCCTCCACTTT. The full variable domain, completed using reference TRBV28 and TRBJ1-6, is DVKVTQSSRYLVKRTGEKVFLECVQDMDHENMFWYRQDPGLGLRLIYFSYDVKMKEKGDIPEGYSVSREKKERFSLILESASTNQTSMYLCASRVRAISNSPLHFGNGTRLTVT.

CDR3 sequence: CASSRTGPMASNQPQHF. The DNA for the CDR3 is TGCGCCAGCAGTAGGACAGGCCCGATGGCCAGCAATCAGCCCCAGCATTTT. The chain uses TRBV4-1 and TRBJ1-5; TRBD1 agrees at 7 bases. The CDR3 totals 17 residues. The germline gives CDR1 MGHRA, CDR2 YSYEKL. The J segment lost 1 base and the V segment lost 6 bases, leaving 12 bases of the junction unmatched.

The chain recombines TRBV19 with TRBJ1-2; D uncertain. This CDR3 has 14 residues. CDR1 LNHDA and CDR2 SQIVND come from the germline V gene (reference sequence). V lost 5 bases and J 2 bases, leaving 12 bases between the germline ends. CDR3 coding DNA: TGTGCCAGTAGTCCCCGGTCCGGGAACTATGGCTACACCTTC. Its protein product is CASSPRSGNYGYTF.

The chain is built from TRBV18 and TRBJ2-5; 8 nucleotides match TRBD1. This CDR3 has 14 residues. The V and J ends lost 2 bases and 2 bases, in that order; junction bases with no gene match: 1. Germline-derived CDR1 and CDR2 are KGHSH and LQKENI. CDR3 nucleotides: TGTGCCAGCTCACCAGGGACAGGTCAAGAGACCCAGTACTTC. Translated, it gives CASSPGTGQETQYF.

The rearrangement joins TRBV28 to TRBJ1-2; 8 nucleotides agree with TRBD1. The CDR3 extends over 15 amino acids. The germline CDR1 and CDR2 sequences are MDHEN and SYDVKM. With 6 bases clipped from V and 3 bases from J, the junction kept 9 bases outside the gene matches. Here the CDR3 DNA reads TGTGCCAGCAGCCTAAGACTGACAGGGGACTATGGCTACACCTTC. Its protein product is CASSLRLTGDYGYTF.

This rearrangement joins TRBV18 to TRBJ2-1; 9 bases map to TRBD1. V gave up 3 bases and J gave up 2 bases; unmatched junction bases: 8. The germline gives CDR1 KGHSH, CDR2 LQKENI. The CDR3 is made up of 17 amino acids. The chain's CDR3 is CASSPPRDRATYNEQFF. CDR3 in DNA: TGTGCCAGCTCACCTCCACGGGACAGGGCGACCTACAATGAGCAGTTCTTC.

The CDR3 reads CASSYDSNNYGYTF. CDR3 nucleotide sequence: TGTGCCAGCAGCTACGACAGCAACAACTATGGCTACACCTTC. The chain employs TRBV6-6 and TRBJ1-2, with D perhaps matching TRBD1 (5 bases). The CDR3 is 14 amino acids. Trimming took 6 bases from V and 2 from J, leaving 13 bases between them. Germline CDR1 reads MNHNY; CDR2 reads SVGAGI (reference sequence).

V usage is TRBV20-1 and J usage is TRBJ1-5; 11 bases match TRBD1. The CDR3 runs to 16 residues. CDR1 DFQATT and CDR2 SNEGSKA come from the germline V gene (reference sequence). The V segment lost 3 bases and the J segment 6 bases; nucleotides outside the gene matches: 10. Here the CDR3 DNA reads TGCAGTGCTAGTAATCCGGGACAGGGGGTCGGTCAGCCCCAGCATTTT. Translation: CSASNPGQGVGQPQHF.

The gene calls are TRBV9 and TRBJ1-6; 8 bases align to TRBD1. V gave up 3 bases and J gave up 0 bases; unmatched junction bases: 2. The length of the CDR3 is 16 residues. Germline CDR1 SGDLS, CDR2 YYNGEE. The CDR3 region is CASSAGGGSYNSPLHF. For the CDR3, the DNA is TGTGCCAGCAGCGCAGGGGGCGGCTCCTATAATTCACCCCTCCACTTT. Using reference TRBV9 and TRBJ1-6 for the parts outside the CDR3, the full variable domain is DSGVTQTPKHLITATGQRVTLRCSPRSGDLSVYWYQQSLDQGLQFLIQYYNGEERAKGNILERFSAQQFPDLHSELNLSSLELGDSALYFCASSAGGGSYNSPLHFGNGTRLTVT.

The chain has TRBV14 and TRBJ2-1; no firm D call. The CDR3 is made up of 14 amino acids. Germline assignment: CDR1 SGHDN and CDR2 FVKESK. Trimming stripped 3 bases from V and 4 bases from J, with 10 bases between. The CDR3 sequence is CASSQSGRYNEQFF. DNA for the CDR3: TGTGCCAGCAGCCAGTCAGGCCGTTACAATGAGCAGTTCTTC.

The chain uses TRBV7-2 and TRBJ2-3, with 9 bases fitting TRBD2. The CDR3 has 15 residues. The V and J ends lost 5 bases and 5 bases, in that order; junction bases with no gene match: 8. Germline CDR1 SGHTA, CDR2 FQGNSA. CDR3 amino acids: CASSQLRGGVDTQYF. CDR3 nucleotides: TGTGCCAGCAGCCAATTGCGGGGGGGCGTAGATACGCAGTATTTT.

Note on this clone: The junction does not match germline at one end; this may be a read error. The V and J genes are TRBV6-1 and TRBJ1-2; D might be TRBD1 (6 bases). The CDR3 consists of 11 residues. Per the germline V gene, CDR1 is MNHNS and CDR2 is SASEGT. This CDR3 is CASSEKGGFRF. The CDR3 DNA is TGTGCCAGCAGTGAAAAAGGGGGTTTCAGGTTC.

This rearrangement joins TRBV27 to TRBJ1-1; 8 nucleotides match TRBD1. V trimming: 5 bases; J trimming: 4 bases; junction bases outside the gene matches: 9. CDR3 size: 15 residues. Germline-derived CDR1 and CDR2 are MNHEY and SMNVEV (reference sequence). The DNA of the CDR3 is TGTGCCAGCAGTCCCCGGACAGGGAGCCCCACTGAAGCTTTCTTT. As protein: CASSPRTGSPTEAFF.

This clone was observed a handful of times. This chain joins TRBV7-3 and TRBJ2-3, with D perhaps matching TRBD1 (8 bases). V shed 2 bases and J shed 5 bases, with 20 bases lying between them. This CDR3 is 17 amino acids long. Germline lookup yields CDR1 SGHTA and CDR2 FQGTGA. For the CDR3, the DNA is TGTGCCAGCAGCTTAGACCAGGGGGCGCGCGGGAGAGATACGCAGTATTTT. Translated, it gives CASSLDQGARGRDTQYF.

The chain employs TRBV19 and TRBJ2-1; D is possibly TRBD1 (6 bases). Trimming stripped 3 bases from V and 4 bases from J, with 19 bases between. The CDR3 extends over 17 amino acids. Germline V CDR1 and CDR2: LNHDA, SQIVND (reference sequence). The CDR3 sequence is CASSMDTGIISYNEQFF. The CDR3, as DNA: TGTGCCAGTAGTATGGATACAGGGATTATCTCTTACAATGAGCAGTTCTTC.

This clone was recorded a few times. The chain is built from TRBV5-1 and TRBJ2-1; 10 bases map to TRBD1. Germline V gene sequence: CDR1 SGHRS, CDR2 YFSETQ. The CDR3 contains 15 residues. J lost 8 bases, V lost 4 bases, and 9 bases had no gene match. DNA of the CDR3: TGCGCCAGCAGCCCCCGGGACAGGGGAGATCATGAGCAGTTCTTC. Amino acid sequence: CASSPRDRGDHEQFF.

This rearrangement joins TRBV11-3 to TRBJ2-7; TRBD2 is a possible D gene (5 bases). Germline V gives CDR1 SGHNT, CDR2 YENEEA. The CDR3 runs to 14 residues. V lost 5 bases to trimming and J lost 0 bases, with 11 bases between them. For the CDR3, the DNA is TGTGCCAGCAGCGCAGGACTTCTCTCCTACGAGCAGTACTTC. Amino acid sequence: CASSAGLLSYEQYF.